A single T cell receptor beta chain is shown here with its context. Its target is unknown. In germline, CDR1 is MNHGY, CDR2 SAAAGT. The CDR3 is 13 residues long. J gave up 7 bases and V 4 bases, and 7 bases lay outside the gene matches. The sample comes from a study of graft-versus-host responses after intestinal transplantation. In the study overall: Transplants given to recipients were multivisceral, liver-intestinal, or isolated intestinal. The study gave all recipients anti-thymocyte globulin induction, then tacrolimus and steroids for about three years.

Assay: immunoSEQ multiplex PCR; the TCRdb copy retains only in-frame clones and omits some. The sample shows approximately 46,000 clones, around 85% of them seen only once. General observations from the study: GvH clonotypes were identified within recipient marrow, with a subset emerging first in ileum or blood.

This TCR derives from a human donor who was the organ donor for an intestinal transplant. The sample here was unstimulated CD4+ T cells sorted from spleen or lymph node cells, taken before transplant. This chain links TRBV6-8 with TRBJ2-7; 7 positions agree with TRBD1. The CDR3 sequence is CASSSVGTAEQYF. CDR3 DNA: TGTGCCAGCAGTTCAGTGGGGACAGCTGAGCAGTACTTC.